This T cell receptor beta chain was found in a study of shared clonotypes between healthy human individuals (dated by TCRdb to between 2020 and 2021). Background for the entire study: The cohort comprised a couple of women and a few men aged 18 to 49 years. For each donor, CD4 naive and CD4 memory were each given three plates, CD8 naive was given two plates, and CD8 memory was given one plate. To estimate repertoire size and how much clonotype sharing occurs between individuals, the study deeply sequenced the blood TCR repertoires of 4 to 6 healthy adults. Libraries were prepared and TCR repertoires were sequenced by different laboratories using diverse techniques, in order to increase sequencing depth and limit assay-specific biases. Leukapheresis yielded between about 0.8 and 8.9 billion PBMCs per donor.

Using the deep immunoSEQ assay, multiplex PCR amplified TCR CDR3 regions from genomic DNA. Extracted genomic DNA from each cell subset was distributed evenly across all wells of several immunoSEQ 96-well plates, and each plate was treated as a replicate. Each replicate PCR for sorted subsets received approximately 220 ng genomic DNA, equal to tens of thousands of T cell genomes. Purified libraries were measured with a Qubit 3.0 fluorometer, size-checked on a Bioanalyzer 2100, and measured again with the KAPA Library Quantification kit. Every immunoSEQ 96-well plate was sequenced on a separate single-read 150-cycle Illumina NextSeq 550 flow cell. The source study handled its data this way. Because the immunoSEQ output included only junctional sequences and no quality scores, the filtering could not be the same as the filtering used for full-length reads. Sequences were annotated with PyIR, a Python wrapper for IgBLAST v1.9, using IMGT germline references to assign V/J genes and CDR3. Reads were filtered out if the reads had weak V/J assignments (E-value above 1e-6), no CDR3, stop codons, out-of-frame junctions, or ambiguous translated residues. V3J clonotypes were defined by identical inferred V gene, J gene, and CDR3 amino acid sequence. The percentage overlap between two repertoires was calculated by dividing the number of shared unique clonotypes by the size of the smaller repertoire. RTK rarefaction, the Chao1 estimator, and Recon v2.1 estimates of unobserved clonotypes were used to assess repertoire richness. OLGA was used to compute generation probabilities for all TCRbeta clonotypes that the gDNA method yielded from a handful of donors. The clones in this table, taken by TCRdb from immuneACCESS, are in-frame only. Not every clone is retained; where verified, under half of the shortfall comes from an unresolved V gene, and the cause of the rest is unknown. For V, J and clone size, that table is used; D and trimming come from the DNA. Across this sample there are 1.5 million to 2.5 million clones, with 85% to 95% seen only once. 1% to 1.5% of the sample rests with the top ten.

As concerns this clone: No antigen is known for it. No base quality values were provided; no much bigger clone lies one nucleotide off.

The paper as a whole reports these results and caveats: Rarefaction of sorted-subset datasets indicated incomplete sequencing despite the large sequencing depth. Sharing across several donors was observed for about 5% of naive CD4, over 3% of naive CD8, over 2% of memory CD4, and approximately 0.41% of memory CD8 clonotypes. Sampling was restricted to blood, and TCR repertoires in tissue are likely to differ from TCR repertoires in blood. Estimated clonotype richness was generally larger for naive than for memory subsets. Pairwise subsampling indicated that sequencing depth was expected to affect the degree of clonotype sharing among donors. Higher generation probabilities were observed for clonotypes shared by all four sorted-subset donors than for non-shared clonotypes. The genetic and exposure-history diversity represented was limited by the small number of donors.

Taken from the germline V gene, the CDR1 and CDR2 loops are SNHLY and FYNNEI. The CDR3 goes from the cysteine to the phenylalanine over 13 residues. The read is trimmed to its CDR3 DNA, 39 bases read in frame from base 1. V loses 6 bases of germline sequence and J loses 3 bases, and the interval between the two ends is 9 bases. CD8 naive samples were CD45RO-negative cells positively selected for CCR7, giving a CD45RA+CCR7+ population that excluded TemRA cells. Donors were healthy HIV-negative adults with no recently reported acute infections or vaccinations. Every donor was a Caucasian adult living in Nashville, Tennessee, USA. Blood was obtained by leukapheresis, after which PBMCs were separated by Ficoll-Histopaque density gradient centrifugation and cryopreserved in liquid nitrogen vapor phase. Analytical flow cytometry was used to check the purity and quantity of each magnetically sorted T cell population. Genomic DNA was isolated from each sorted fraction and quantified by UV absorbance on a Nanodrop 2000c.

The TCR comes from a man younger than 35 in good health. Sequenced sample: naive CD8+ T cells sorted from blood. The cell subset or site label of this sample denotes: CD45RA+CCR7+. This receptor chain uses TRBV2 and TRBJ2-1, with the D gene uncertain. The encoded CDR3 is CASRLDGYNEQFF. At the DNA level, the sequence is TGTGCCAGCAGGCTCGACGGCTACAATGAGCAGTTCTTC.